One T cell receptor (beta chain) is described in this entry. This clone has only a few counts. Its antigen is unknown. There are no base qualities to consult, and no much larger clone falls within one base. This record belongs to a study of beta chain features in type 1 diabetes (dated by TCRdb to the late 2010s). About the study as a whole: Mean age, gender distribution, total cell number and subset yield were not different between patients and healthy donors. Regulatory and stem cell-like memory subsets were obtained from only 8 patients and about 8 healthy donors, while naive and central memory subsets were obtained from all 30 or so donors. A total of over 95,000,000 sorted cells were examined across all samples, and RNA yield correlated strongly with the number of cells per subset. The study compared the TCRB repertoires of sorted circulating CD4+ T cell subsets in recently diagnosed type 1 diabetes patients with those in matched healthy donors.

The CDR3 numbers 14 residues from cysteine through phenylalanine. CDR3 DNA is the only sequence kept; it has 42 bases, read in frame from the first base. Looking up the germline V gene yields CDR1 KGHSH and CDR2 LQKENI. V is shortened by 3 bases, J by 7 bases, and the region joining them spans 12 bases. The entire amount of isolated RNA was reverse transcribed using the High Capacity cDNA Reverse Transcription Kit, so the sequenced TCRB transcripts were expressed ones. Deep immunoSEQ sequencing was performed on naive, central memory and regulatory T cell samples, with an average of roughly 3.5 million total reads per sample. Sorted cells were lysed in RLT buffer and RNA was extracted with DNase-treated RNeasy Micro or Mini kits, depending on cell number. To prevent cross-contamination, each cell subset was processed individually, whereas patient and healthy donor samples were processed jointly. TCRB sequences were amplified from cDNA with the immunoSEQ multiplex PCR, producing 87-bp fragments spanning the CDR3 region. The amplicons were sequenced using the Illumina HiSeq platform. Per the source publication's procedure: Synthetic template baselines were used to correct PCR bias computationally, reads within Hamming distance 2 were collapsed, and singletons that could not be merged were discarded. Reads were aligned against IMGT so that V, D and J genes, CDR3 length and insertions or deletions at six rearrangement sites could be assigned. Within each subset, clonotype counts were normalized to the number of sorted cells before true diversity and Gini coefficients were calculated with the tcR R package. The overlap coefficient, calculated on TCRB nucleotide sequences, was used to quantify repertoire sharing. Out-of-frame TCRB sequences from naive cells were analyzed to stand in for the pre-selection repertoire. TCRdb provides this immuneACCESS table in a form limited to in-frame rearrangements. Some clones are lacking; in checked studies, under half of them reflect an unresolved V gene, and why the rest are absent is not known. V and J calls and clone size are those listed in that table; D and trimming were worked out from the DNA. This sample has under 900,000 clones in its table, and about a sixth of those were observed once. 0.023% of the sample goes to the ten largest clones.

From each donor, a single peripheral blood sample of about 120 mL on average was drawn into heparinised tubes. A BD FACSAria II and a panel including CD45RO, CCR7, CD25, CD127, CD95 and CD27 were used to sort naive, central memory, regulatory and stem cell-like memory CD4+ T cells. Purity was above 95% for every sorted population. PBMCs were isolated right away by Lymphoprep density gradient centrifugation and were stained directly, without culture. To minimize batch effects, samples were stained and sorted in pairs, one healthy donor with one patient per experiment. Overall study outcomes, separate from this receptor: At VDJ recombination sites, patients with type 1 diabetes made fewer insertions and deleted more nucleotides, a pattern implying thymic rearrangement abnormalities. Only small numbers of individuals were included in the HLA sub-analyses, which left unresolved whether HLA type had any influence on TCRB rearrangement. Because cDNA was sequenced instead of genomic DNA, highly expressing activated cells could be over-represented, though the groups showed no difference in activation or CD3 levels. Naive, central memory and regulatory TCRB repertoires appeared to be more similar among patients than among healthy donors. In all four CD4+ subsets, TCRB CDR3 length was moderately but significantly shorter in type 1 diabetes patients. PCR might favor shorter templates, but patient and control samples were amplified and corrected together, so any skew would affect both groups equally.

The clonotype was recovered from a woman between 18 and 29 years old in good health. Recombination joined TRBV18 with TRBJ2-2, with no confident D gene call. The sample comprised naive CD4+ T cells from blood. Sample cell subset or site, as interpreted from the label and publication: true naive CD4+ T cells. The DNA is TGTGCCAGCTCACCGCCCTTCGTGGTCGGGGAGCTGTTTTTT. This is translated as CASSPPFVVGELFF.